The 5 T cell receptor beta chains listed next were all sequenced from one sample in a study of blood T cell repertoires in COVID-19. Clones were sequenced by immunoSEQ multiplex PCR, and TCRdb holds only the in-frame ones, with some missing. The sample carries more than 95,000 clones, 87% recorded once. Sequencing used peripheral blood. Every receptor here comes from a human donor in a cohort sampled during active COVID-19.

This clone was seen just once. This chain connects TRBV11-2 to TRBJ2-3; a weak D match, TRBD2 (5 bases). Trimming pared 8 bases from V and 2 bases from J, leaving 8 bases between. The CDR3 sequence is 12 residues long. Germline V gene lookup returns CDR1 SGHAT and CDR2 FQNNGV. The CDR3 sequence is CASRRDTDTQYF. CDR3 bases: TGTGCCAGCCGCCGGGACACAGATACGCAGTATTTT. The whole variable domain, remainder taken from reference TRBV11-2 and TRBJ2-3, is EAGVAQSPRYKIIEKRQSVAFWCNPISGHATLYWYQQILGQGPKLLIQFQNNGVVDDSQLPKDRFSAERLKGVDSTLKIQPAKLEDSAVYLCASRRDTDTQYFGPGTRLTVL.

CDR3 coding DNA: TGCGCCAGCAGTCCGCAGGGGTTGGATACTGAAGCTTTCTTT. Its protein is CASSPQGLDTEAFF. This sequence joins TRBV5-1 and TRBJ1-1, with D maybe TRBD1 (6 bases). CDR1 is SGHRS, CDR2 YFSETQ, per germline. This CDR3 contains 14 residues. Trimming stripped 5 bases from V and 5 bases from J, with 16 bases between.

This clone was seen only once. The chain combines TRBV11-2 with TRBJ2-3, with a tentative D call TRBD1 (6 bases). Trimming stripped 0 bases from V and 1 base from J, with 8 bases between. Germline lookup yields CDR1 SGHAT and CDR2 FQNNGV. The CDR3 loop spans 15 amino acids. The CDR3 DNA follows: TGTGCCAGCAGCTTAGACAGGGGACGCACAGATACGCAGTATTTT. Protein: CASSLDRGRTDTQYF.

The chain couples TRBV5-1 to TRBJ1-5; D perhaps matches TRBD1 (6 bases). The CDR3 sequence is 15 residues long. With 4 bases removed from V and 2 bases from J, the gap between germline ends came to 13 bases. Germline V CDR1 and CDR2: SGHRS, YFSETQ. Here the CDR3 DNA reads TGCGCCAGCAGCCCCGAGGACAGCCGCAATCAGCCCCAGCATTTT. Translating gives CASSPEDSRNQPQHF.

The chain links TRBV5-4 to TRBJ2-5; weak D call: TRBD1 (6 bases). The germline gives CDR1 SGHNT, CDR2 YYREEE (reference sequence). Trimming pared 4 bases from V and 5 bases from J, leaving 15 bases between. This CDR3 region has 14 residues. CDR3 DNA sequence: TGTGCCAGCAGCGCGGACAGTGCTCGGGAGACCCAGTACTTC. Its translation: CASSADSARETQYF.